This TCR beta chain derives from a study of T cell repertoires in cytomegalovirus infection. Study-level information: Indications came from public TCR beta signatures; they pointed to CMV infection and to a matching HLA type.

This CDR3 region has 15 residues. Per the germline V gene, CDR1 is SGHTA and CDR2 is FQGNSA. V trimming: 5 bases; J trimming: 4 bases; junction bases outside the gene matches: 8. This clonotype was picked up many times. TCRdb re-called the reads through MiXCR, storing one row per CDR3 protein. The sample carries a few hundred thousand distinct CDR3 sequences, approximately 15% recorded once. The specimen was CD8+ T cells from PBMCs. The sequence derives from a human donor in good health (CMV status not recorded). Some clones in this sample may be carry-over from other donors' samples. V usage is TRBV7-2 and J usage is TRBJ2-1; 7 nucleotides agree with TRBD1. The CDR3 bases are TGTGCCAGCAGCCCTGGGACAGCATATTACAATGAGCAGTTCTTC. Its protein is CASSPGTAYYNEQFF.